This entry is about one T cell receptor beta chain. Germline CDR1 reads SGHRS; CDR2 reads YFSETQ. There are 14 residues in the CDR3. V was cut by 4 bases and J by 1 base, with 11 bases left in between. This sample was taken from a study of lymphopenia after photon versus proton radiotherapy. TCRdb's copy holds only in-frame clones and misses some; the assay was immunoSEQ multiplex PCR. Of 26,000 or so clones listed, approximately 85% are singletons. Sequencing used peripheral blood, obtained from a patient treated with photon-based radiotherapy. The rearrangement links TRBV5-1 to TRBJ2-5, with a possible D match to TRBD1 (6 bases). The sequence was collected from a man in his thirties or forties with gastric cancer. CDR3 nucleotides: TGCGCCAGCAGCCTGGGGGACATCCAAGAGACCCAGTACTTC. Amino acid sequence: CASSLGDIQETQYF.